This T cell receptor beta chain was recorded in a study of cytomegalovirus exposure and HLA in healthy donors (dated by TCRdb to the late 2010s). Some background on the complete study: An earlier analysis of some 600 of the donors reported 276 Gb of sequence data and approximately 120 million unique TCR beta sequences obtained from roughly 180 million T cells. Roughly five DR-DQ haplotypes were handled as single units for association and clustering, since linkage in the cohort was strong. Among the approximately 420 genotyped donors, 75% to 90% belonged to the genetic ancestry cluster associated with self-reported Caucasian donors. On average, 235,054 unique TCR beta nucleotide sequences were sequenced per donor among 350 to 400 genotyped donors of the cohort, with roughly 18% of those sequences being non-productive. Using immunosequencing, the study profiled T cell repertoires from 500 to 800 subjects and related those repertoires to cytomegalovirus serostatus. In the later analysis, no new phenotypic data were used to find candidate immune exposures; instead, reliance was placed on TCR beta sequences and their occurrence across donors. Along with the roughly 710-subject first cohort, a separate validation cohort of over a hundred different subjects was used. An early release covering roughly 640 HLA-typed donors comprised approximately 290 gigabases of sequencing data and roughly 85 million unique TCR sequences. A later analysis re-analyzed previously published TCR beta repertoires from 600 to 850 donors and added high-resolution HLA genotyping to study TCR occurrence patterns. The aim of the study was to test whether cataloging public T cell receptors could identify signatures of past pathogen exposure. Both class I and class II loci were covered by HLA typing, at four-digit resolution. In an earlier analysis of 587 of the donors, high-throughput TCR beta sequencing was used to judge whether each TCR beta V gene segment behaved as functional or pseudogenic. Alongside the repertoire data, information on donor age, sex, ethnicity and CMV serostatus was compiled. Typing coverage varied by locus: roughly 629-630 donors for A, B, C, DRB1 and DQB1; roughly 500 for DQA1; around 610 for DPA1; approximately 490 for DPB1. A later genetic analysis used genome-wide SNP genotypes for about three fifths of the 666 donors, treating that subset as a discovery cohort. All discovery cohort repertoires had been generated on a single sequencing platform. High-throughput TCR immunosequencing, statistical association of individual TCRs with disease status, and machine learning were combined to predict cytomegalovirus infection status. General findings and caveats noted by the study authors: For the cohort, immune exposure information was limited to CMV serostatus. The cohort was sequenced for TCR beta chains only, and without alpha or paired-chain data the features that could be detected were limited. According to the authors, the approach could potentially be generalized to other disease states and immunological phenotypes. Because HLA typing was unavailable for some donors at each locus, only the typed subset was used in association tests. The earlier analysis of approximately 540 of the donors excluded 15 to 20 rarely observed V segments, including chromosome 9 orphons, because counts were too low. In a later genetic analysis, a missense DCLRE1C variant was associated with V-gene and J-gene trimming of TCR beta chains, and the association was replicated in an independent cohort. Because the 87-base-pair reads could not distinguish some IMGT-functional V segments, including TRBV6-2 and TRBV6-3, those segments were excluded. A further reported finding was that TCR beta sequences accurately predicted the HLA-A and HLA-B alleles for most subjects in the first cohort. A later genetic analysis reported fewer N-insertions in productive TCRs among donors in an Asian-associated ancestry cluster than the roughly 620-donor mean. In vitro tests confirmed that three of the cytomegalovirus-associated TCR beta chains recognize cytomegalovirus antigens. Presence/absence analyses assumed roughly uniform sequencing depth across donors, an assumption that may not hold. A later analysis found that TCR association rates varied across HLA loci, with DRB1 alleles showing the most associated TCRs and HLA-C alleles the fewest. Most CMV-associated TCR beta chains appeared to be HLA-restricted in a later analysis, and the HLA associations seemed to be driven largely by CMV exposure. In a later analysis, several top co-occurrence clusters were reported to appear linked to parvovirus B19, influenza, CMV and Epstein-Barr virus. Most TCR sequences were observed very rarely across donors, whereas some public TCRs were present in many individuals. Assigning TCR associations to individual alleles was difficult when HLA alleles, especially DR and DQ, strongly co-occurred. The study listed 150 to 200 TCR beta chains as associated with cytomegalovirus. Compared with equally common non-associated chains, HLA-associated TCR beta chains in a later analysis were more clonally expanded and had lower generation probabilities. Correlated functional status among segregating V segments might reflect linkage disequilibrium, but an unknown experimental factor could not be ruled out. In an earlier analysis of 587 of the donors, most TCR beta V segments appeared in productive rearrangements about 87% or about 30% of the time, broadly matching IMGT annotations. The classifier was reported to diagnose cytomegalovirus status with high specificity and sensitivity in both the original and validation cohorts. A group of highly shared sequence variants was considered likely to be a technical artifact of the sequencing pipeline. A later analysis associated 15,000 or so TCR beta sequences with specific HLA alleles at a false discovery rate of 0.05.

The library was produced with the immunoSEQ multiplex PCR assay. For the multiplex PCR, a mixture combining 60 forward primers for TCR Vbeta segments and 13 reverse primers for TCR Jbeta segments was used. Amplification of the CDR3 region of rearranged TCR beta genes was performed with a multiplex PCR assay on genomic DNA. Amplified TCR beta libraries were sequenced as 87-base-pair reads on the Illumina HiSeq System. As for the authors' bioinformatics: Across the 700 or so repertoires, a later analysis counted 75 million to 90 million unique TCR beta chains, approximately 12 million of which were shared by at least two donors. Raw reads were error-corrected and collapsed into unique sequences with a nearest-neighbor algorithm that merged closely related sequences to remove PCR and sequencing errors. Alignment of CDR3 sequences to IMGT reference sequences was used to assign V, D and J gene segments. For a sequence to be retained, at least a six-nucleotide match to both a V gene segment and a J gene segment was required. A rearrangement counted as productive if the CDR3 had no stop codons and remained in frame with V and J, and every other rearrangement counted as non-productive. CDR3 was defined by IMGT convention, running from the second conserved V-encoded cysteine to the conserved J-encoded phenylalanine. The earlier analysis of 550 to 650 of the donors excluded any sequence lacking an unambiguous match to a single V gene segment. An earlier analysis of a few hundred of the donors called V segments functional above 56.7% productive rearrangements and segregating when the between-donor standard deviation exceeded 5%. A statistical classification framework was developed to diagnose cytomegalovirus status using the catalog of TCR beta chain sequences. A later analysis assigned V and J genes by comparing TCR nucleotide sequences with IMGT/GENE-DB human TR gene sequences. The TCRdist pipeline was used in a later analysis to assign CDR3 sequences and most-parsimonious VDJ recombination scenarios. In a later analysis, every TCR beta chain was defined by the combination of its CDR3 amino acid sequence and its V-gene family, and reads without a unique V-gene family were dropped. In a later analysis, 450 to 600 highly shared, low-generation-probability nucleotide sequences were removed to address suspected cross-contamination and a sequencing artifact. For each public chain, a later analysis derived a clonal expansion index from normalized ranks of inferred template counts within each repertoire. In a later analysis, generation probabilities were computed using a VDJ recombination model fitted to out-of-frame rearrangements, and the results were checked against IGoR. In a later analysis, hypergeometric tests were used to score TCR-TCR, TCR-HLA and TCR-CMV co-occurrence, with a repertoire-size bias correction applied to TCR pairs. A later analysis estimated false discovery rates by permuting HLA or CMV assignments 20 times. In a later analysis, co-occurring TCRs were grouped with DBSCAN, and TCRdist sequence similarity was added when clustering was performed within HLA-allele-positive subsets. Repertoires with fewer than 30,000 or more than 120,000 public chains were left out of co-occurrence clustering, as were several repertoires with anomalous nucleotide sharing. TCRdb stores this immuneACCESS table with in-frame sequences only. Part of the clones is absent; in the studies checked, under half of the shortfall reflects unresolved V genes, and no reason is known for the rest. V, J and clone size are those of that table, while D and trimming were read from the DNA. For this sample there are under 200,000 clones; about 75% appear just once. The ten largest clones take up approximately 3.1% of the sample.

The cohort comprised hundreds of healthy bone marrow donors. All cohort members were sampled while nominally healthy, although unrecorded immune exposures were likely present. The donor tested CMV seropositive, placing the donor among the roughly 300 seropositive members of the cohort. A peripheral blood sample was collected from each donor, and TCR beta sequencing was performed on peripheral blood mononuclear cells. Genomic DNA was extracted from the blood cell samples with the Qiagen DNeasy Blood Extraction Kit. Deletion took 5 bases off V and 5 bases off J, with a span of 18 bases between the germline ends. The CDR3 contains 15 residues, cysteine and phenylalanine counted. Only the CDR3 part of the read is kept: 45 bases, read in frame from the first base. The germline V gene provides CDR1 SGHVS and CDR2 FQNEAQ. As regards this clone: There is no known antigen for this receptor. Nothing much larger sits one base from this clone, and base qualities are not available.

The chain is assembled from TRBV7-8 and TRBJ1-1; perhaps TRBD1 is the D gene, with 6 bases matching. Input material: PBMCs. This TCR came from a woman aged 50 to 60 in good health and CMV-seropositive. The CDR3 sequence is CASSLQGSRSTEAFF. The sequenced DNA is TGTGCCAGCAGCCTGCAGGGGAGCAGGAGTACTGAAGCTTTCTTT.